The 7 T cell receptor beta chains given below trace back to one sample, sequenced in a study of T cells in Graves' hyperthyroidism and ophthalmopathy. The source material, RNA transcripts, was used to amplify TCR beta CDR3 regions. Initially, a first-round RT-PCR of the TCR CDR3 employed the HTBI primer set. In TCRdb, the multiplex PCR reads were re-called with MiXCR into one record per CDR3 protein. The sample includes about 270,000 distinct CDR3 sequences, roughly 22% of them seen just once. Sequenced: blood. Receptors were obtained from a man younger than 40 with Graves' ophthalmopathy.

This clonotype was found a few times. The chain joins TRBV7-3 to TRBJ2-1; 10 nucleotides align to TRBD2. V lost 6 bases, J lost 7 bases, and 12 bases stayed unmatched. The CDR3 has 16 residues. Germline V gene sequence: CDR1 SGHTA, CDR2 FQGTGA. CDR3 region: CASSNQREGMSNEQFF. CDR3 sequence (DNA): TGTGCCAGCAGTAACCAGCGGGAGGGCATGAGTAATGAGCAGTTCTTC.

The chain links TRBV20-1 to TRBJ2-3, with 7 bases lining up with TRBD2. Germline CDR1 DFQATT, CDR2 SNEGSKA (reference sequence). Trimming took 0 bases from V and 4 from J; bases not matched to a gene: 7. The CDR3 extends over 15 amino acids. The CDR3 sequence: CSARDGGGSADTQYF. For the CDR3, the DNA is TGCAGTGCTAGAGATGGGGGGGGATCAGCAGATACGCAGTATTTT.

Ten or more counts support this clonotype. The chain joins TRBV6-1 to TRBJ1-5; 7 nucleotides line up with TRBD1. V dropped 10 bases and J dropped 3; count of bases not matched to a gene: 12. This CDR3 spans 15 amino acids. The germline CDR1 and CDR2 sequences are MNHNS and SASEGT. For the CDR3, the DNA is TGTGCCACCGAACGGGGACAGAACGCCAATCAGCCCCAGCATTTT. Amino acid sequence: CATERGQNANQPQHF.

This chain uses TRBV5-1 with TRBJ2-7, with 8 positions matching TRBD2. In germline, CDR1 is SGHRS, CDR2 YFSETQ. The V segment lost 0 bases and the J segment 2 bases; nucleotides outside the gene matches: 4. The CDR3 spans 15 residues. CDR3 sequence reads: CASSLALAGTYEQYF. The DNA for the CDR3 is TGCGCCAGCAGCTTGGCCCTAGCGGGCACCTACGAGCAGTACTTC.

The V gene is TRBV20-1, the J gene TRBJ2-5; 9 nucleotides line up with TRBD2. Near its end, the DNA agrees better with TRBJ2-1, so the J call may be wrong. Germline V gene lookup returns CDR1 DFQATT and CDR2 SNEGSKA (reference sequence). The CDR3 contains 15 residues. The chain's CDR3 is CSARGGSGRRETQFF. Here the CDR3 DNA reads TGCAGTGCTAGAGGTGGTAGCGGGAGAAGGGAGACCCAGTTCTTC.

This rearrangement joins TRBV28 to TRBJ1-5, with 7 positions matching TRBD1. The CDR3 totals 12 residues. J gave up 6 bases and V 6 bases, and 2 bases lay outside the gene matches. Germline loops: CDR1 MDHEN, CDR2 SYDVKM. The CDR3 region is CASRQGSQPQHF. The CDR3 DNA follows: TGTGCCAGCAGACAGGGGAGTCAGCCCCAGCATTTT.

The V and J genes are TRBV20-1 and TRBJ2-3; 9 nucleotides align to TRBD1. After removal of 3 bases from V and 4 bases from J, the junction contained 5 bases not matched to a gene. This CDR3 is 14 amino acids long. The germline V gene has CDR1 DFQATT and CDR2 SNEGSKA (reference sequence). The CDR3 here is CSASRQGVADTQYF. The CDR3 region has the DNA TGCAGTGCTAGCCGACAGGGGGTGGCAGATACGCAGTATTTT.